This TCR beta chain derives from a study of T cell responses to AZD1222 COVID-19 vaccine. Study-level results: A rise in Spike-specific TCR breadth and depth followed two AZD1222 doses. Seropositive AZD1222 recipients at baseline numbered only 5 or 6.

Concerning this clone: Its antigen is unidentified.

In germline, CDR1 is SNHLY, CDR2 FYNNEI. CDR3 length: 16 residues. The ends were cut back, 5 bases at V and 6 bases at J, with 20 bases in the middle. Generated by immunoSEQ multiplex PCR, the TCRdb table keeps only in-frame clones and is missing some. The sample contains some 150,000 clones, roughly 90% of which appear only once. The gene calls are TRBV2 and TRBJ1-5, with D possibly matching TRBD1 (6 bases). Sequencing was performed on peripheral blood, taken on day 0 of AZD1222 vaccination. The clonotype comes from an adult in good health. CDR3 region: CASSPPGAGLVQPQHF. The CDR3 bases are TGTGCCAGCAGTCCACCAGGGGCAGGGTTAGTTCAGCCCCAGCATTTT.